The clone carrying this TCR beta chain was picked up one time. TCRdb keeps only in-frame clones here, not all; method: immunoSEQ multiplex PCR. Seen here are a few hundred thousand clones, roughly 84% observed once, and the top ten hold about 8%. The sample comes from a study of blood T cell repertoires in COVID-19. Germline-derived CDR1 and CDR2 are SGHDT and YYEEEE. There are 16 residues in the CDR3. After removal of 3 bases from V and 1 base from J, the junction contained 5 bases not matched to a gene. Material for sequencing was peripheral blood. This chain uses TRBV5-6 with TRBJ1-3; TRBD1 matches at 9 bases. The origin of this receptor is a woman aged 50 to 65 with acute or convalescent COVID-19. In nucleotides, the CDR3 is TGTGCCAGCAGCTGGAGGGACAGGGTGTCTGGAAACACCATATATTTT. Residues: CASSWRDRVSGNTIYF.